The subject of this entry is one T cell receptor (beta chain). This sample is part of a study of blood T cell repertoires in COVID-19. Study as a whole: Collection of acute and convalescent COVID-19 samples took place in the United States, Italy and Spain. The cDNA or gDNA used as material had been derived from T cells, B-cell-depleted T cells, or PBMCs.

Source study methods: Amplifying reference gene primers gave estimates of nucleated cell counts. Here immunoSEQ multiplex PCR was the method, and the copy in TCRdb shows in-frame clones only, minus some. Clonal size and the V and J genes are those of that table, whereas D and trimming came from the DNA. The sample carries approximately 290,000 clones, around 89% recorded once. The CDR3 loop spans 16 amino acids. V was clipped by 2 bases and J by 3 bases; unmatched bases: 4. Germline values: CDR1 SGHRS, CDR2 YFSETQ. The chain uses TRBV5-1 and TRBJ2-1, with 11 bases that match TRBD2. Sequencing was performed on peripheral blood. This receptor was identified in a woman aged 60-75 years with acute or convalescent COVID-19. DNA of the CDR3: TGCGCCAGCAGCTTTGGGGGGACTAGCGGCTACAATGAGCAGTTCTTC. It codes for CASSFGGTSGYNEQFF.